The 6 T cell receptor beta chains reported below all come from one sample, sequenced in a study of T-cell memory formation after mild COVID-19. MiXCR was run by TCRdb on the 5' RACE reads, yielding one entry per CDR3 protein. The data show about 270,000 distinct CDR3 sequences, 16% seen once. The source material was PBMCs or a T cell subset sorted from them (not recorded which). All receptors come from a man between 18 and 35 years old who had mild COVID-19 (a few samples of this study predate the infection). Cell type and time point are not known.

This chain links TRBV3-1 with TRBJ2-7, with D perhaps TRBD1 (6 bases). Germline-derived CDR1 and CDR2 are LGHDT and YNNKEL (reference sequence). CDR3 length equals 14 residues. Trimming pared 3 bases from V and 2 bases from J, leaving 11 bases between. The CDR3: CASSHPGDTYEQYF. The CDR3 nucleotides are TGTGCCAGCAGCCACCCAGGGGACACCTACGAGCAGTACTTC.

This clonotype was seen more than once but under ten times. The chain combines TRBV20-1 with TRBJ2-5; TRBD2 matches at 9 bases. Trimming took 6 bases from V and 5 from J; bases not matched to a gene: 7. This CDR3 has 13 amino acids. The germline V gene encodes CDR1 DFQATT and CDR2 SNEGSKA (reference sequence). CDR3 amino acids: CSAPSSGKETQYF. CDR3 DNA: TGCAGTGCCCCCTCTAGCGGGAAGGAGACCCAGTACTTC.

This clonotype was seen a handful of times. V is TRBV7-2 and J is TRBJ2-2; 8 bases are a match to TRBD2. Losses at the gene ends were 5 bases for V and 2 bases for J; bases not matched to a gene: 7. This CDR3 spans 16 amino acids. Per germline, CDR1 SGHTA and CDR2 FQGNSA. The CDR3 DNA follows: TGTGCCAGCAGCAGATTCCGGGGGGGTAACACCGGGGAGCTGTTTTTT. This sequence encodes CASSRFRGGNTGELFF. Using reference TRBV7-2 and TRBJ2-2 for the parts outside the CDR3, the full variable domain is GAGVSQSPSNKVTEKGKDVELRCDPISGHTALYWYRQSLGQGLEFLIYFQGNSAPDKSGLPSDRFSAERTGGSVSTLTIQRTQQEDSAVYLCASSRFRGGNTGELFFGEGSRLTVL.

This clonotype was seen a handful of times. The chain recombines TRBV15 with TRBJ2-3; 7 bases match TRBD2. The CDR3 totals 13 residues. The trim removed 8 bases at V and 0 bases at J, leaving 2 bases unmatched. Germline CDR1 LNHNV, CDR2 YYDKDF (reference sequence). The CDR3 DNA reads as TGTGCCACCGGCGGGGGAAGCACAGATACGCAGTATTTT. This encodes CATGGGSTDTQYF.

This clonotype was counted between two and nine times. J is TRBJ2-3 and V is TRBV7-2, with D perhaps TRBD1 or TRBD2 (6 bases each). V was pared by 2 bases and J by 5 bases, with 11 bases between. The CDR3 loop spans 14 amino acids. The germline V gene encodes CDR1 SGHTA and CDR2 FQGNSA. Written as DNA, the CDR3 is TGTGCCAGCAGCTTAACCAGGGGAGGAGATACGCAGTATTTT. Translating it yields CASSLTRGGDTQYF. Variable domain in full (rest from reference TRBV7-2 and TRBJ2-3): GAGVSQSPSNKVTEKGKDVELRCDPISGHTALYWYRQSLGQGLEFLIYFQGNSAPDKSGLPSDRFSAERTGGSVSTLTIQRTQQEDSAVYLCASSLTRGGDTQYFGPGTRLTVL.

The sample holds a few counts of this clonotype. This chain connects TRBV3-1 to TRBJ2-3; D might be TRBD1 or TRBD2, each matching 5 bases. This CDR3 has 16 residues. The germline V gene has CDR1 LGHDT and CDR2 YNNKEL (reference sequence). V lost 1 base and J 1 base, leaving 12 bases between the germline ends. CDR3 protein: CASSQVGLARTDTQYF. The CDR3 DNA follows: TGTGCCAGCAGCCAAGTGGGGCTAGCACGCACAGATACGCAGTATTTT.